This T cell receptor (beta chain) derives from a study of early T cells in non-severe SARS-CoV-2 infection (dated by TCRdb to the early 2020s). About the study as a whole: TCR sequencing used bulk RNA from unsorted whole blood, so alpha and beta chains could not be paired.

Here is what the overall study found, with its caveats: VDJdb matching was skewed toward anti-spike CD8 responses and likely underestimated virus-specific expansions by missing private and CD4 specificities.

This clonotype was seen at least ten times. The antigen it recognizes is unknown. Base qualities are not recorded, but no much larger clone differs from it by a single base. This was a case-control study nested in a cohort of healthcare workers in London, UK, who had nasopharyngeal swab PCR tests and blood samples taken every week. Healthcare workers were recruited during the week of the UK lockdown, between 23 and 31 March 2020, and followed weekly for up to about 15 weeks. Libraries were built with 5' RACE. Reads for this sample came from a NextSeq 500. Unique molecular identifiers were attached to individual cDNA molecules in the TCR library protocol so that sequencing error and PCR bias could be corrected. Sequencing covered both TCR alpha and beta chains, and within each sample the abundances of alpha and beta sequences were tightly co-correlated. The original methods were these. V gene, J gene and CDR3 annotation of TCR sequences was performed with Decombinator V4. Expanded TCRs were defined as changing significantly between any two time points under a Poisson model with p below 0.0001. TCR abundances were normalised to the total number of TCRs sequenced per sample and were expressed as counts per million. TRAV1-2 paired with TRAJ12, TRAJ20 or TRAJ33 defined MAIT TCRs, while TRAV10 paired with TRAJ18 defined iNKT TCRs. VDJdb, accessed 1 November 2021, was searched for CMV, EBV and SARS-CoV-2 annotated TCRs, with TCRs annotated for multiple antigens excluded. TCRdb passed the public sequencing reads through fastp at Q25 and MiXCR, retaining productive beta sequences. All rows with the same CDR3 protein become a single entry with the most common DNA and genes. Clone size and V and J calls follow TCRdb, not the original study. The sample table records around 66,000 distinct CDR3 sequences; less than 15% of these occur just once. The ten biggest clones cover about 7.7% of the sample.

CDR1 LGHNA and CDR2 YSLEER were looked up in the germline V gene. Trimming costs V 4 bases and J 3 bases, and their ends lie 12 bases apart. CDR3 length: 15 amino acids, cysteine to phenylalanine. Only the CDR3 DNA stays, 45 bases, in frame from base 1. Sequenced sample: whole blood. This chain is built from TRBV4-3 and TRBJ2-2, with TRBD1 tentatively as D gene (6 bases match). The TCR comes from an adult who was a healthcare worker with PCR-confirmed SARS-CoV-2 infection or an uninfected control (not recorded which). CDR3 sequence: CASSLVAGDTGELFF. In nucleotide form, the sequence is TGCGCCAGCAGCCTAGTAGCAGGGGACACCGGGGAGCTGTTTTTT.